The clone carrying this T cell receptor (beta chain) appeared a few times. This entry belongs to a study of low-dose radiotherapy and immunotherapy resistance in tumors. Indicated time point: after trial treatment. Documented treatment: LDRT plus nivolumab, ipilimumab, low-dose cyclophosphamide and aspirin (RACIN trial). Gene-specific TRAV and TRBV primers were used for first-strand cDNA, covering alpha and beta chains. For amplifying TCRs, the PCR ran for around 20 cycles with Phusion, which was used together with a constant-region primer and the adapter on the V primers. TCRdb used MiXCR to reprocess the reads, holding one entry per CDR3 protein. This sample yields tens of thousands of distinct CDR3 sequences, of which less than 20% are seen a single time; approximately 1.5% belongs to the top ten. The CDR3 sequence is 15 residues long. CDR1 and CDR2 from the germline V gene are MDHEN and SYDVKM. V gave up 3 bases and J gave up 8 bases; unmatched junction bases: 6.

This sequence originates from a male donor with prostate cancer. The sequenced sample was PBMCs, obtained after low-dose radiotherapy plus immunotherapy. The J gene is TRBJ1-4, the V gene TRBV28; 10 positions agree with TRBD1. CDR3 in amino acids: CASSFSTGGQEKLFF. As DNA, the CDR3 is TGTGCCAGCAGTTTTTCGACAGGGGGCCAGGAAAAACTGTTTTTT.